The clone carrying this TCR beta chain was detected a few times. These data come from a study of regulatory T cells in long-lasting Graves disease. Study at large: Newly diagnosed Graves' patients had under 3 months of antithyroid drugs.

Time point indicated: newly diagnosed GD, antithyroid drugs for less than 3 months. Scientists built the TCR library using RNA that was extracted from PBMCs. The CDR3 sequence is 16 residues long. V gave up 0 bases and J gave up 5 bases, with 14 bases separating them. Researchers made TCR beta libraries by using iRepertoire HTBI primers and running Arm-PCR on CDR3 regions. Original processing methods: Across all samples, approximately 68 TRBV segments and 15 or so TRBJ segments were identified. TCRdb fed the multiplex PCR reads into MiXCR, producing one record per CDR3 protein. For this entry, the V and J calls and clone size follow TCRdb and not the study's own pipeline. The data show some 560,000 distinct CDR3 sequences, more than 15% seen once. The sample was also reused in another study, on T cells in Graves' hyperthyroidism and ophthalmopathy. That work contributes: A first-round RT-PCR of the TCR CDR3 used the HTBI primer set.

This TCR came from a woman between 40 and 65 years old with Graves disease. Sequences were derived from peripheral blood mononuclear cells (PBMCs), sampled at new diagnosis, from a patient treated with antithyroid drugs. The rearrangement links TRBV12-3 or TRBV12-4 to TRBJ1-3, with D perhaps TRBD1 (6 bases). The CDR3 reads CASSLALGQKRNTIYF. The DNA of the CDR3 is TGTGCCAGCAGTTTAGCGCTAGGACAGAAGCGAAACACCATATATTTT.